Here is one TCR beta chain with its context. Its antigen remains unidentified. This CDR3 comprises 14 residues. Germline trimming cut 6 bases from V and 8 bases from J; bases unmatched to any gene: 9. Germline CDR1 reads MRHNA; CDR2 reads SNTAGT. Primers for the PCR totalled 60 Vbeta and 13 Jbeta. Generated by immunoSEQ multiplex PCR, the TCRdb table keeps only in-frame clones and is missing some. This sample yields under 95,000 clones, of which around 74% are seen a single time; roughly 2% belongs to the top ten. This sample stems from a study of cytomegalovirus exposure and HLA in healthy donors. Background on the study: As released early, the data held 85 million to 95 million unique TCRs from HLA-typed donors. Study-wide results and limits: Being productive about 90% or about 30% of the time was typical of most TCR beta V segments in an earlier analysis. The study designated 160 or so TCR beta chains cytomegalovirus-associated.

V gene TRBV6-4 combines with J gene TRBJ1-2, with 10 bases fitting TRBD1. Input material: PBMCs. This receptor was identified in a boy between 5 and 17 years old in good health and CMV-seronegative. DNA for the CDR3: TGTGCCAGCAGGACGACAGGGGGCCAGGGGGGCTACACCTTC. Encoded protein: CASRTTGGQGGYTF.